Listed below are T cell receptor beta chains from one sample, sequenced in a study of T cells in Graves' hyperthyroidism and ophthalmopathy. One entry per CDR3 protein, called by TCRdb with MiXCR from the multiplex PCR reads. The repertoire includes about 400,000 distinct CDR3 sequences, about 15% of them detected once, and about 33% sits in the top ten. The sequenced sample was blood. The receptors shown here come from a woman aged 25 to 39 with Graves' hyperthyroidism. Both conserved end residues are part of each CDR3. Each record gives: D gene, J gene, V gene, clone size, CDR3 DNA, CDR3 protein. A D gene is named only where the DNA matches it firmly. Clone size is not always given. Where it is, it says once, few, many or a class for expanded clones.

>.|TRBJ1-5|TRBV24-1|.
TGTGCCACCCTCCTCACGGGCCCTTATCAGCCCCAGCATTTT
CATLLTGPYQPQHF
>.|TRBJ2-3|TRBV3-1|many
TGTGCCAGCAGCCCCGGCGGAGGCGGGGTCTACACAGATACGCAGTATTTT
CASSPGGGGVYTDTQYF
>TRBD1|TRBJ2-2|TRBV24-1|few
TGTGCCACCAGTGACCCGCGCCGGGACAGGGGGCGATTCGAGGAGCTGTTTTTT
CATSDPRRDRGRFEELFF
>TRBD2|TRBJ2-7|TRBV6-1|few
TGTGCCAGCAGTGAAGGGGCTAGCGGGGGCTACGAGCAGTACTTC
CASSEGASGGYEQYF
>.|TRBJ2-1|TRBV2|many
TGTGCCAGCATTGAGGGACTCTACAATGAGCAGTTCTTC
CASIEGLYNEQFF
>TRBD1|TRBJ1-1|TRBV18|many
TGTGCCAGCTCACCAGGGGGACAGCTGAACACTGAAGCTTTCTTT
CASSPGGQLNTEAFF
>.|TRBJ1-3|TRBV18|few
TGTGCCAGCTCACCTTCATGGGGGTACTCTGGAAACACCATATATTTT
CASSPSWGYSGNTIYF
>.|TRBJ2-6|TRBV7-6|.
TGTGCCAGCAGCTTAGCGCAAAAGGCCGGGGCCAACGTCCTGACTTTC
CASSLAQKAGANVLTF
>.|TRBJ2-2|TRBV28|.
TGTGCCAGCAGTTTAATGGGGGACGGCACCGGGGAGCTGTTTTTT
CASSLMGDGTGELFF
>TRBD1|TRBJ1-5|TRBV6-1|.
TGTGCCAGCAGAGGGGGGACAGGTAATAGCAATCAGCCCCAGCATTTT
CASRGGTGNSNQPQHF
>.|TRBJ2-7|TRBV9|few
TGTGCCAGCAGCGCCCCTCGAAGGCCCGAGCAGTACTTC
CASSAPRRPEQYF
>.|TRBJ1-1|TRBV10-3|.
TGTGCCATCAGAGATGCGACGGTCACTGAAGCTTTCTTT
CAIRDATVTEAFF
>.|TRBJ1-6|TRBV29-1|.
TGCAGCGTTGGGGGTTTGAATTCACCCCTCCACTTT
CSVGGLNSPLHF
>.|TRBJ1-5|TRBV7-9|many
TGTGCCAGCAGCTTAGGGCGGGATCAGCCCCAGCATTTT
CASSLGRDQPQHF
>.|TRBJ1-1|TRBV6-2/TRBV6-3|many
TGTGCCAGCAGTTCCTACAGTGAGACTGAAGCTTTCTTT
CASSSYSETEAFF
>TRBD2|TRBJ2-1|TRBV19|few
TGTGCCAGTAGTATAGAACCACCGGGACTAGCCTTCCACGACGAGCAGTTCTTC
CASSIEPPGLAFHDEQFF
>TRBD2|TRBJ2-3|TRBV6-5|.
TGTGCCAGCGGGACTAGCGGGAGAAGTAGCACAGATACGCAGTATTTT
CASGTSGRSSTDTQYF
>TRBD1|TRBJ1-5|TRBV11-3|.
TGTGCCAGCACCCTTTCAGGGGGCGTTCAGCCCCAGCATTTT
CASTLSGGVQPQHF
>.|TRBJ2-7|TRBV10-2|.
TGCGCCAGCAGTGAAGAGGCAGGAGAGCAGTACTTC
CASSEEAGEQYF
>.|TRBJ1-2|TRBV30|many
TGTGCCTGGAGTCCTAGGTGGGACCCTGACGATAACTATGGCTACACCTTC
CAWSPRWDPDDNYGYTF
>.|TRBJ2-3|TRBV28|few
TGTGCCAGCAGCCAGCTGACAGTTCCTAGCACAGATACGCAGTATTTT
CASSQLTVPSTDTQYF
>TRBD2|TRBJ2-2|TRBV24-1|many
TGTGCCACCAGTGAGGCTAGCGGGTACGGGGAGCTGTTTTTT
CATSEASGYGELFF
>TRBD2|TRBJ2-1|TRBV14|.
TGTGCCAGCAGCCAAGAAAGGCGACTAGCGGGAGGGACCTCCTACAATGAGCAGTTCTTC
CASSQERRLAGGTSYNEQFF
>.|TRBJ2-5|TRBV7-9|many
TGTGCCAGCAGCCCAAGGGATGTGGAGACCCAGTACTTC
CASSPRDVETQYF
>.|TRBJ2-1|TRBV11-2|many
TGTGCCAGCAGCTTCCGCGTAGCAGGGGCCTACAATGAGCAGTTCTTC
CASSFRVAGAYNEQFF
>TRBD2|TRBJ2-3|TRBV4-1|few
TGCGCCAGCAGCCTCGAGCGACTAGCGGGAGGGTTCACAGATACGCAGTATTTT
CASSLERLAGGFTDTQYF
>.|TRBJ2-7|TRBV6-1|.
TGTGCCAGCAGTGAAGGCAGGGGTCCCTACGAGCAGTACTTC
CASSEGRGPYEQYF
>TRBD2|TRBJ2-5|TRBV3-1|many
TGTGCCAGCAGCCAGGTGACTAGCGGTAAAGAGACCCAGTACTTC
CASSQVTSGKETQYF
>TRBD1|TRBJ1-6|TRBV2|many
TGTGCCAGCACCCCAGGACAGGGAAATTCACCCCTCCACTTT
CASTPGQGNSPLHF
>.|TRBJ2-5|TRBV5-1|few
TGCGCCAGCAGCGATCCTAGCGACGGTGGGACCCAGTACTTC
CASSDPSDGGTQYF
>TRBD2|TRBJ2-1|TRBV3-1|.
TGTGCCAGCAGCCAAGATTTAACGGGAGGGCCCTACAATGAGCAGTTCTTC
CASSQDLTGGPYNEQFF
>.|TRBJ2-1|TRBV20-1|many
TGCAGTGCTCGCTGGACAGGGAGGGGGTACAATGAGCAGTTCTTC
CSARWTGRGYNEQFF
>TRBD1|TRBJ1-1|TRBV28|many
TGTGCCAGCACCGACAGGGTTTTCACTGAAGCTTTCTTT
CASTDRVFTEAFF
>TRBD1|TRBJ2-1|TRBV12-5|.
TGTGCTAGTGGGTCGAACGGGACAGGGGATTATGAGCAGTTCTTC
CASGSNGTGDYEQFF
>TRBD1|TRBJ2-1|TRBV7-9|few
TGTGCCAGCAGCCGACTCCGGGACAGGTCATATGAGCAGTTCTTC
CASSRLRDRSYEQFF
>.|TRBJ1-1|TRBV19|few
TGTGCCAGTAGTAGTCGCTCAGGGTGGGGAAACACTGAAGCTTTCTTT
CASSSRSGWGNTEAFF
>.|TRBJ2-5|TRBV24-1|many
TGTGCCACCAGTGATGAGTCCCAGTACCAAGAGACCCAGTACTTC
CATSDESQYQETQYF
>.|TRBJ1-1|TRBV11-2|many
TGTGCCAGCAGCCCTGGAGGCGGGGGCTTTACTGAAGCTTTCTTT
CASSPGGGGFTEAFF
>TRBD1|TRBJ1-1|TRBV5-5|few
TGTGCCAGCAGTTTCAGCCCCGGGACAGGGGCCACTGAAGCTTTCTTT
CASSFSPGTGATEAFF
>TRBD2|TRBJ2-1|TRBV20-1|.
TGCAGGGAGCGCGGGAGGGCCTACAATGAGCAGTTCTTC
CRERGRAYNEQFF
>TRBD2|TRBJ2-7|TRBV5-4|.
TGTGCCAGCAGCCGCCCGGGACTAGCGTCAGGTTACGAGCAGTACTTC
CASSRPGLASGYEQYF
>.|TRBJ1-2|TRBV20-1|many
TGCAGTGCTAGAGATAAGTTACCTTATGGCTACACCTTC
CSARDKLPYGYTF
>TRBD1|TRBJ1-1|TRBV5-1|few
TGCGCCAGCAGCTTGGCCGGGACAGGGGGCGCCGGCACTGAAGCTTTCTTT
CASSLAGTGGAGTEAFF
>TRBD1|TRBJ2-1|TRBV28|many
TGTGCCAGCACCATAAGGACAGGGAGCTCCTACAATGAGCAGTTCTTC
CASTIRTGSSYNEQFF
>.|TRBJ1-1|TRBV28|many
TGTGCCAGCACCACAGATCCCGGGGGGCAGGGCACTGAAGCTTTCTTT
CASTTDPGGQGTEAFF
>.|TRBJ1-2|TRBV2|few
TGTGCCAGCAGTGACCATCCGGGCCTGGAATATGGCTACACCTTC
CASSDHPGLEYGYTF
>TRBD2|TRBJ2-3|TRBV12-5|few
TGTGCTCGAGCTAGCGGGGAACCAGATACGCAGTATTTT
CARASGEPDTQYF
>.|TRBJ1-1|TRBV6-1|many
TGTGCCACCGAGACTGACGGTGAAGCTTTCTTT
CATETDGEAFF
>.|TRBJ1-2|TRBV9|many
TGTGCCAGCACCCAGATGGGACACAGCTATGGCTACACCTTC
CASTQMGHSYGYTF
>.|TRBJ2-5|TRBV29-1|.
TGCAGCGTTGAGCGACAGCAACAAGAGACCCAGTACTTC
CSVERQQQETQYF